The 28 T cell receptor beta chains below come from one sample, sequenced in a study of blood T cell repertoires in COVID-19. Method: immunoSEQ multiplex PCR; TCRdb's copy keeps in-frame clones and lacks some. This sample has about 210,000 clones, with over 75% found just once. The sample consisted of peripheral blood. The receptors originated from a woman aged 40 to 49 with acute or convalescent COVID-19.

The CDR3 coding sequence is TGTGCCAGCAGCCAAGGAGGCAGGGGGTCCGATCAGCCCCAGCATTTT. It translates to CASSQGGRGSDQPQHF. The J gene is TRBJ1-5, the V gene TRBV14, with 7 bases identical to TRBD1. Germline V gives CDR1 SGHDN, CDR2 FVKESK. The CDR3 spans 16 residues. The V gene end was trimmed by 1 base and the J gene end by 5 bases; junction bases not matched to a gene: 8.

The chain links TRBV7-6 to TRBJ1-2; 10 nucleotides match TRBD1. Germline-derived CDR1 and CDR2 are SGHVS and FNYEAQ. Losses at the gene ends were 5 bases for V and 4 bases for J; bases not matched to a gene: 7. The CDR3 is made up of 15 amino acids. The DNA for the CDR3 is TGTGCCAGCAGCCAAGACAGGGGGCTGGGCTATGGCTACACCTTC. Protein product: CASSQDRGLGYGYTF.

The J gene is TRBJ1-2, the V gene TRBV30; D possibly corresponds to TRBD1 (6 bases). Germline CDR1 and CDR2: GTSNPN and SVGIG (reference sequence). CDR3 length equals 12 residues. V was clipped by 2 bases and J by 6 bases, with 10 bases between them. This CDR3 is CAWSQGSHGYTF. The CDR3 DNA reads TGTGCCTGGAGTCAGGGGTCTCATGGCTACACCTTC.

The chain recombines TRBV5-5 with TRBJ1-1; TRBD1 is a possible D gene (5 bases). Germline-derived CDR1 and CDR2 are SGHKS and YYEKEE (reference sequence). Trimming took 4 bases from V and 5 from J, leaving 21 bases between them. The CDR3 totals 16 residues. The CDR3 nucleotides read TGTGCCAGCAGCCAGAACCAAGGTAGGGGAGGGACTGAAGCTTTCTTT. Translating gives CASSQNQGRGGTEAFF.

The chain employs TRBV30 and TRBJ1-2, with D possibly being TRBD1 (6 bases). Between the trimmed V and J ends, which lost 5 bases and 8 bases, there was a span of 12 bases. The CDR3 runs to 11 residues. The germline gives CDR1 GTSNPN, CDR2 SVGIG (reference sequence). CDR3 bases: TGTGCCTGGGGGGGGGCAGGAGGCTACACCTTC. This sequence encodes CAWGGAGGYTF.

V is TRBV7-9 and J is TRBJ1-1; unclear D gene. V was cut by 5 bases and J by 1 base, with 17 bases left in between. The germline gives CDR1 SEHNR, CDR2 FQNEAQ (reference sequence). This CDR3 region has 16 residues. CDR3 sequence reads: CASSAGGHKANTEAFF. The CDR3 nucleotides read TGTGCCAGCAGCGCCGGAGGGCACAAAGCGAACACTGAAGCTTTCTTT. The full variable domain, rest sourced from reference TRBV7-9 and TRBJ1-1, is DTGVSQNPRHKITKRGQNVTFRCDPISEHNRLYWYRQTLGQGPEFLTYFQNEAQLEKSRLLSDRFSAERPKGSFSTLEIQRTEQGDSAMYLCASSAGGHKANTEAFFGQGTRLTVV.

This chain joins TRBV4-1 and TRBJ1-5; D gene unclear. Looked up from germline, CDR1 is MGHRA and CDR2 is YSYEKL. The CDR3 runs to 13 residues. Trimming stripped 0 bases from V and 7 bases from J, with 7 bases between. The CDR3 region is CASSQDTRQPQHF. The CDR3 coding sequence is TGCGCCAGCAGCCAAGACACCAGACAGCCCCAGCATTTT.

The chain uses TRBV4-1 and TRBJ2-6; 7 nucleotides agree with TRBD1. Germline V gene lookup returns CDR1 MGHRA and CDR2 YSYEKL. With 2 bases clipped from V and 2 bases from J, the junction kept 0 bases outside the gene matches. This CDR3 comprises 15 residues. The CDR3 nucleotides read TGCGCCAGCAGCCAACAGGGGGCTGGGGCCAACGTCCTGACTTTC. Amino acids: CASSQQGAGANVLTF.

This clone was counted a single time. CDR3 coding DNA: TGTGCCAGCAGCCCCACGGGACTAGCGGGGAGGGGGACCCAGTACTTC. Translating it yields CASSPTGLAGRGTQYF. The rearrangement links TRBV7-3 to TRBJ2-5, with TRBD2 identical over 13 bases. With 5 bases clipped from V and 7 bases from J, the junction kept 10 bases outside the gene matches. Germline CDR1 reads SGHTA; CDR2 reads FQGTGA. CDR3 length: 16 amino acids.

Worth noting for this clone: Mismatch with germline at one junction end may stem from a read error. The chain is built from TRBV5-4 and TRBJ2-5; D may be TRBD1 (5 bases). The germline V gene encodes CDR1 SGHNT and CDR2 YYREEE (reference sequence). CDR3 size: 12 residues. CDR3: CASSLDTGHSHF. The CDR3 coding sequence is TGTGCCAGCAGCTTGGATACAGGACACTCTCACTTC.

The chain recombines TRBV6-4 with TRBJ1-4; no definite D call. Germline V gives CDR1 MRHNA, CDR2 SNTAGT. This CDR3 comprises 16 residues. V was shortened by 6 bases and J by 0 bases, with 14 bases between the two germline ends. CDR3 sequence (DNA): TGTGCCAGCAGCCTCCCTTACAGTGCAACTAATGAAAAACTGTTTTTT. It translates to CASSLPYSATNEKLFF.

The chain employs TRBV7-9 and TRBJ1-3, with D possibly TRBD1 on 6 matching bases. The CDR3 contains 13 residues. V gave up 3 bases and J gave up 7 bases, with 10 bases separating them. Germline V gene data show CDR1 as SEHNR and CDR2 as FQNEAQ (reference sequence). The CDR3: CASSFGRGNTIYF. The CDR3 nucleotides read TGTGCCAGCAGCTTTGGCAGGGGTAACACCATATATTTT. Using reference TRBV7-9 and TRBJ1-3 for the parts outside the CDR3, the full variable domain is DTGVSQNPRHKITKRGQNVTFRCDPISEHNRLYWYRQTLGQGPEFLTYFQNEAQLEKSRLLSDRFSAERPKGSFSTLEIQRTEQGDSAMYLCASSFGRGNTIYFGEGSWLTVV.

This clone was seen only once. This chain connects TRBV30 to TRBJ1-3; 10 positions match TRBD1. This CDR3 is built from 18 residues. Germline V gene sequence: CDR1 GTSNPN, CDR2 SVGIG (reference sequence). J was trimmed by 0 bases and V by 2 bases; bases with no gene match: 10. The CDR3 nucleotides are TGTGCCTGGAGTACGATCAGGACAGGGGGTTACTCTGGAAACACCATATATTTT. It specifies CAWSTIRTGGYSGNTIYF.

The rearrangement uses TRBV3-1 (or the pseudogene TRBV3-2) and TRBJ2-5, with 9 nucleotides matching TRBD2. From germline, CDR1 is LGHDT and CDR2 YNNKEL (reference sequence). The CDR3 consists of 15 residues. The J segment lost 2 bases and the V segment lost 6 bases, leaving 7 bases of the junction unmatched. The CDR3 DNA follows: TGTGCCAGCAGGCCGATTAGCGGGGGACAAGAGACCCAGTACTTC. It specifies CASRPISGGQETQYF.

Of note for this clone: A read error may produce the germline difference seen at one junction end. This chain connects TRBV7-3 to TRBJ2-5; the match to TRBD1 covers 10 bases. From germline, CDR1 is SGHTA and CDR2 FQGTGA. The CDR3 extends over 15 amino acids. The DNA for the CDR3 is TGTGCCAGCAGCCTAACGACAGGGGGCATCGAGACCCAGTACTTC. As protein: CASSLTTGGIETQYF.

The chain uses TRBV2 and TRBJ2-3, with TRBD1 matching over 7 bases. V lost 4 bases, J lost 2 bases, and 3 bases stayed unmatched. This CDR3 is 14 amino acids long. CDR1 is SNHLY and CDR2 is FYNNEI in the germline V gene. The CDR3 reads CASSGQGTTDTQYF. For the CDR3, the DNA is TGTGCCAGCAGTGGACAGGGAACCACAGATACGCAGTATTTT.

This clone was seen a single time. J is TRBJ1-4 and V is TRBV6-1; D gene uncertain. CDR1 MNHNS and CDR2 SASEGT come from the germline V gene. Trimming stripped 0 bases from V and 8 bases from J, with 19 bases between. The CDR3 has 17 residues. CDR3 sequence reads: CASSEARQPGFGEKLFF. The CDR3 nucleotides read TGTGCCAGCAGTGAAGCGCGGCAACCCGGGTTTGGGGAAAAACTGTTTTTT.

This clone was observed once. The gene calls are TRBV2 and TRBJ1-5, with 7 bases aligning to TRBD1. The V gene end was trimmed by 3 bases and the J gene end by 1 base; junction bases not matched to a gene: 3. There are 15 residues in the CDR3. Per the germline V gene, CDR1 is SNHLY and CDR2 is FYNNEI. CDR3 protein: CASSETGQSNQPQHF. The DNA of the CDR3 is TGTGCCAGCAGTGAGACAGGGCAGAGCAATCAGCCCCAGCATTTT.

This chain joins TRBV3-1 (or the pseudogene TRBV3-2) and TRBJ2-2, with 8 bases fitting TRBD1. This CDR3 has 16 amino acids. From germline, CDR1 is LGHDT and CDR2 YNNKEL (reference sequence). With V trimmed by 4 bases and J by 6 bases, 10 bases remained unmatched. This chain's CDR3 is CASSPWDRPAAGELFF. CDR3 in DNA: TGTGCCAGCAGCCCATGGGACAGGCCGGCGGCCGGGGAGCTGTTTTTT.

V gene TRBV11-2 combines with J gene TRBJ1-1, with TRBD1 as a possible D gene (6 bases). The CDR3 covers 12 residues. Per the germline V gene, CDR1 is SGHAT and CDR2 is FQNNGV. Trimming cost V 5 bases and J 14 bases, with 18 bases left between them. CDR3 sequence reads: CASSPRGGVGFF. The CDR3 DNA follows: TGTGCCAGCAGCCCACGGGGGGGCGTGGGCTTCTTT.

The chain carries TRBV29-1 and TRBJ1-2, with 8 positions matching TRBD1. The germline V gene has CDR1 SQVTM and CDR2 ANQGSEA. V trimming: 2 bases; J trimming: 7 bases; junction bases outside the gene matches: 6. The CDR3 runs 13 residues. The CDR3 loop is CSVEIQGGSGYTF. The CDR3 DNA reads as TGCAGCGTTGAAATACAGGGGGGTTCTGGCTACACCTTC.

The chain joins TRBV25-1 to TRBJ2-5, with 8 bases fitting TRBD1. The V gene's germline CDR1 is MGHDK and CDR2 SYGVNS. The CDR3 spans 13 residues. V dropped 8 bases and J dropped 5; count of bases not matched to a gene: 7. The CDR3 nucleotides are TGTGCCAGCGGGACAGGAGTGGGGGAGACCCAGTACTTC. Residues: CASGTGVGETQYF.

V gene TRBV6-2 or TRBV6-3 combines with J gene TRBJ2-3; D is ambiguous. Looked up from germline, CDR1 is MNHEY and CDR2 is SVGEGT. The CDR3 has 11 amino acids. Trimming shortened V by 6 bases and J by 7 bases, and 8 bases separated the two germline ends. The DNA for the CDR3 is TGTGCCAGCAGCCAGACTCATACGCAGTATTTT. This translates into CASSQTHTQYF.

This chain connects TRBV6-5 to TRBJ2-2, with 8 bases that match TRBD2. Germline values: CDR1 MNHEY, CDR2 SVGAGI. J gave up 7 bases and V 4 bases, and 11 bases lay outside the gene matches. The CDR3 length is 16 residues. CDR3 amino acids: CASSLIFGGESGELFF. The CDR3, as DNA: TGTGCCAGCAGTTTAATTTTCGGGGGGGAGAGCGGGGAGCTGTTTTTT.

The table lists this clone with a count of one. The chain has TRBV4-1 and TRBJ1-5, with D unclear. Trimming took 6 bases from V and 6 from J, leaving 15 bases between them. This CDR3 region has 14 residues. The germline gives CDR1 MGHRA, CDR2 YSYEKL. The CDR3 DNA reads as TGCGCCAGCAGGTACAACCTGGGGAGTCAGCCCCAGCATTTT. Translated, it gives CASRYNLGSQPQHF.

The V and J genes are TRBV6-5 and TRBJ2-3; tentatively, D is TRBD1 (5 bases). V lost 2 bases, J lost 5 bases, and 11 bases lay in between. CDR3 length: 14 residues. Looked up from germline, CDR1 is MNHEY and CDR2 is SVGAGI. The CDR3 coding sequence is TGTGCCAGCAGTTACGGCTGGCAGGGAGATACGCAGTATTTT. This translates into CASSYGWQGDTQYF.

The chain is built from TRBV19 and TRBJ1-5, with D possibly being TRBD1 (6 bases). Trimming shortened V by 7 bases and J by 8 bases, and 18 bases separated the two germline ends. This CDR3 is 14 amino acids long. In germline, CDR1 is LNHDA, CDR2 SQIVND (reference sequence). The CDR3 protein is CASTISGVGKPQHF. The DNA of the CDR3 is TGTGCCAGTACCATATCAGGGGTTGGGAAGCCCCAGCATTTT.

The rearrangement joins TRBV6-5 to TRBJ2-2; D possibly corresponds to TRBD2 (6 bases). The CDR3 spans 14 residues. The ends were cut back, 7 bases at V and 2 bases at J, with 11 bases in the middle. Germline values: CDR1 MNHEY, CDR2 SVGAGI. DNA for the CDR3: TGTGCCAGCATTCCGCGGGGAAACACCGGGGAGCTGTTTTTT. It yields the protein CASIPRGNTGELFF.